The present TCR beta chain was sequenced within a study of T cell repertoires in cytomegalovirus infection. Study-level background: An indication of both CMV infection and matching HLA type came from public TCR beta signatures.

TCRdb re-derived calls from the reads in MiXCR, one entry per CDR3 protein. The sample yields 550,000 to 700,000 distinct CDR3 sequences, over 35% seen once. Findings and limits, study-wide: Summed frequency of shared TCR beta families picked out CMV carriers who also had the relevant HLA. Ex vivo, HLA-C-restricted CMV-specific TCR beta clonotypes prevailed over the rest of the response.

Points on this clonotype: Its antigen is unidentified.

The CDR3 spans 13 residues. Deletions cut 5 bases from V and 4 bases from J, with 12 bases between. Per germline, CDR1 SGHVS and CDR2 FNYEAQ. This specimen was cultured PBMCs, taken from culture after CMV antigen stimulation. The TCR originated in a human donor in good health (CMV status not recorded). Some clones in this sample may be carry-over from other donors' samples. The genes are TRBV7-6 and TRBJ2-7, with D perhaps TRBD2 (6 bases). DNA for the CDR3: TGTGCCAGCAGCCCCCGACTAGGGTACGAGCAGTACTTC. This translates into CASSPRLGYEQYF.